The 32 T cell receptor beta chains below all came from one sample that was sequenced in a study of blood T cells in healthy people across ages (dated by TCRdb to between 2015 and 2016). The library was made by 5' RACE. The reads were generated on an Illumina HiSeq 2500. The second PCR ran for roughly 7 to 12 cycles and used a J-beta primer mix along with a sample-barcoded 5' primer. TCRdb reworked the public reads: Q25 trimming with fastp, MiXCR clone assembly, productive beta chains retained. Here each entry gathers all rows of one CDR3 protein and keeps the most common genes and DNA. This sample is represented by about 1.4 million distinct CDR3 sequences; 45% to 70% of them were singletons. The ten largest clones add up to over 6.5% of the sample. Sequencing input: blood. Receptors originate from a man between 18 and 29 years old in good health.

The rearrangement links TRBV27 to TRBJ1-5; 9 bases align to TRBD1. CDR3 length: 14 residues. Germline CDR1 is MNHEY and CDR2 is SMNVEV (reference sequence). The J segment lost 7 bases and the V segment lost 2 bases, leaving 3 bases of the junction unmatched. The CDR3 sequence is CASSLGTGQQPQHF. Written as DNA, the CDR3 is TGTGCCAGCAGTTTAGGGACAGGGCAACAGCCCCAGCATTTT.

This clonotype was counted between two and nine times. The J gene is TRBJ2-1, the V gene TRBV4-2, with D possibly TRBD2 on 7 matching bases. The CDR3 spans 17 residues. V lost 0 bases to trimming and J lost 6 bases, with 18 bases between them. Germline V gene lookup returns CDR1 LGHNA and CDR2 YNFKEQ. The CDR3: CASSQEWEGHPSNEQFF. CDR3 nucleotide sequence: TGTGCCAGCAGCCAAGAGTGGGAGGGACACCCAAGCAATGAGCAGTTCTTC.

The CDR3 region is CASSQVWSNQETQYF. CDR3 nucleotides: TGTGCCAGCAGCCAAGTTTGGTCAAACCAAGAGACCCAGTACTTC. The chain has TRBV3-1 and TRBJ2-5; D remains ambiguous. In germline, CDR1 is LGHDT, CDR2 YNNKEL (reference sequence). The CDR3 totals 15 residues. The V end was cut by 1 base, the J end by 0 bases, with 9 bases between.

In this sample, this clonotype turned up a few times. CDR3 coding DNA: TGCAGTGCTCCTGGGACAGACTATGGCTACACCTTC. This gives the protein CSAPGTDYGYTF. The chain joins TRBV20-1 to TRBJ1-2; 7 positions agree with TRBD1. Germline values: CDR1 DFQATT, CDR2 SNEGSKA (reference sequence). The CDR3 is made up of 12 amino acids. Unmatched junction bases numbered 3, after V lost 5 bases and J lost 3 bases.

This clonotype occurred a few times. The DNA of the CDR3 is TGCAGCGTTGACAGGGACGACGAGCAGTACTTC. Protein product: CSVDRDDEQYF. The genes are TRBV29-1 and TRBJ2-7, with D perhaps matching TRBD1 or TRBD2 (5 bases each). Germline CDR1 reads SQVTM; CDR2 reads ANQGSEA. With 3 bases removed from V and 5 bases from J, the gap between germline ends came to 8 bases. This CDR3 has 11 amino acids.

The J gene is TRBJ2-5, the V gene TRBV3-1; TRBD1 matches 11 bases. After removal of 4 bases from V and 11 bases from J, the junction contained 15 bases not matched to a gene. The CDR3 runs 16 residues. The germline V gene has CDR1 LGHDT and CDR2 YNNKEL (reference sequence). CDR3 DNA sequence: TGTGCCAGCAGCCCCGCCGGGACAGGGGGTTACAATGAGCAGTACTTC. Its protein product is CASSPAGTGGYNEQYF.

This clonotype was detected only a few times. The chain joins TRBV27 to TRBJ2-7; D is ambiguous. V lost 2 bases and J lost 0, with 14 bases in between. Germline loops: CDR1 MNHEY, CDR2 SMNVEV (reference sequence). This CDR3 region has 16 residues. The CDR3 sequence is CASSLGNLRSSYEQYF. In DNA form, the CDR3 reads TGTGCCAGCAGTTTAGGTAATCTAAGGAGCTCCTACGAGCAGTACTTC.

This chain joins TRBV4-3 and TRBJ2-7; TRBD2 is a possible D gene (5 bases). CDR1 and CDR2 from the germline V gene are LGHNA and YSLEER. This CDR3 is 15 amino acids long. V gave up 0 bases and J gave up 3 bases, with 12 bases separating them. CDR3 amino acids: CASSQDGKVGYEQYF. In nucleotides, the CDR3 is TGCGCCAGCAGCCAAGACGGGAAGGTAGGCTACGAGCAGTACTTC.

The CDR3 here is CSWTTNTGELFF. In nucleotides, the CDR3 is TGCAGCTGGACAACGAACACCGGGGAGCTGTTTTTT. The chain links TRBV29-1 to TRBJ2-2; TRBD1 might be the D (5 bases). The germline V and J ends were trimmed by 8 bases and 0 bases, with 7 bases remaining between them. The CDR3 loop spans 12 amino acids. Germline V lookup: CDR1 SQVTM, CDR2 ANQGSEA.

This clonotype has only a few counts. The CDR3 spells CATEAGIGNEQFF. For the CDR3, the DNA is TGTGCTACCGAAGCGGGAATAGGGAATGAGCAGTTCTTC. This sequence joins TRBV2 and TRBJ2-1, with 7 bases that match TRBD2. CDR1 and CDR2 from the germline V gene are SNHLY and FYNNEI. The CDR3 is made up of 13 amino acids. The entire variable domain, with the rest obtained from reference TRBV2 and TRBJ2-1, is as follows: EPEVTQTPSHQVTQMGQEVILRCVPISNHLYFYWYRQILGQKVEFLVSFYNNEISEKSEIFDDQFSVERPDGSNFTLKIRSTKLEDSAMYFCATEAGIGNEQFFGPGTRLTVL.

This sequence joins TRBV10-3 and TRBJ2-5, with D uncertain. This CDR3 is built from 15 residues. Trimming shortened V by 1 base and J by 5 bases, and 14 bases separated the two germline ends. The V gene's germline CDR1 is ENHRY and CDR2 SYGVKD. The CDR3 DNA sequence: TGTGCCATCAGTGAGTTGGCGTCCGGGTGGGAGACCCAGTACTTC. The encoded protein is CAISELASGWETQYF.

The CDR3, as DNA: TGTGCCAGCAGTTTCAGTTTGTTCGAGCAGTACTTC. Its translation: CASSFSLFEQYF. The V gene is TRBV12-3 or TRBV12-4, the J gene TRBJ2-5; unclear D gene. Near its end, the DNA agrees better with TRBJ2-7, so the J call may be wrong. This CDR3 has 12 amino acids.

The V call is TRBV3-1, the J call TRBJ2-7; maybe TRBD1 (5 bases). Germline V gene data show CDR1 as LGHDT and CDR2 as YNNKEL (reference sequence). The CDR3 is 12 residues long. V was cut by 0 bases and J by 9 bases, with 9 bases left in between. DNA of the CDR3: TGTGCCAGCAGCCAAGACCCAGGGCGGCAGTACTTC. This sequence encodes CASSQDPGRQYF.

The chain uses TRBV29-1 and TRBJ2-1; TRBD2 agrees at 10 bases. V shed 7 bases and J 0 bases; nucleotides not matched to a gene: 9. Looked up from germline, CDR1 is SQVTM and CDR2 is ANQGSEA. The CDR3 runs 16 residues. As DNA, the CDR3 is TGCAGCGGTGGGAGTAGCGGGAGGAGCTCCTACAATGAGCAGTTCTTC. Amino acids: CSGGSSGRSSYNEQFF.

This clonotype was observed a few times. The chain combines TRBV10-3 with TRBJ2-4, with 7 bases aligning to TRBD1. Germline V gene data show CDR1 as ENHRY and CDR2 as SYGVKD. Germline trimming cut 3 bases from V and 0 bases from J; bases unmatched to any gene: 11. The CDR3 runs to 18 residues. The CDR3 DNA reads as TGTGCCATCAGTGACAGGGGGAATCAAGTTGGAGCCAAAAACATTCAGTACTTC. Translating gives CAISDRGNQVGAKNIQYF.

This clonotype was observed a single time. The chain joins TRBV9 to TRBJ2-2, with TRBD1 as a possible D gene (6 bases). This CDR3 spans 17 amino acids. CDR1 and CDR2 (germline): SGDLS, YYNGEE. Trimming took 4 bases from V and 3 from J, leaving 19 bases between them. The DNA for the CDR3 is TGTGCCAGCAGCTCGCAACAGGGATATCGGGACACCGGGGAGCTGTTTTTT. The encoded protein is CASSSQQGYRDTGELFF.

The chain couples TRBV4-1 to TRBJ1-1, with 7 positions matching TRBD1. The CDR3 is made up of 15 amino acids. V gave up 1 base and J gave up 2 bases; unmatched junction bases: 4. Germline CDR1 MGHRA, CDR2 YSYEKL. The CDR3 coding sequence is TGCGCCAGCAGCCAAGTGGGACAGTCCAACACTGAAGCTTTCTTT. Protein: CASSQVGQSNTEAFF.

The V and J genes are TRBV20-1 and TRBJ2-7; D gene uncertain. The CDR3 is 13 residues long. Germline values: CDR1 DFQATT, CDR2 SNEGSKA (reference sequence). Trimming shortened V by 2 bases and J by 0 bases, and 8 bases separated the two germline ends. The chain's CDR3 is CSARSRSSYEQYF. CDR3 DNA sequence: TGCAGTGCTAGATCGCGCAGCTCCTACGAGCAGTACTTC.

The V call is TRBV29-1, the J call TRBJ2-5, with 10 bases that match TRBD1. V dropped 5 bases and J dropped 5; count of bases not matched to a gene: 8. This CDR3 spans 14 amino acids. Per germline, CDR1 SQVTM and CDR2 ANQGSEA. As DNA, the CDR3 is TGCAGCGTTCATACTCCGGGACAGGGGGAGACCCAGTACTTC. It encodes CSVHTPGQGETQYF.

The chain carries TRBV28 and TRBJ2-5, with a tentative D call TRBD1 (6 bases). Germline-derived CDR1 and CDR2 are MDHEN and SYDVKM. Between the trimmed V and J ends, which lost 4 bases and 3 bases, there was a span of 15 bases. There are 15 residues in the CDR3. CDR3 bases: TGTGCCAGCAGTTCCCCTATAGGACAGAAAGAGACCCAGTACTTC. The encoded protein is CASSSPIGQKETQYF.

This chain connects TRBV4-1 to TRBJ2-3; maybe TRBD2 (6 bases). Germline lookup yields CDR1 MGHRA and CDR2 YSYEKL. V gave up 0 bases and J gave up 1 base, with 14 bases separating them. The CDR3 is 17 amino acids. CDR3 sequence reads: CASSQEGTPQGTDTQYF. CDR3 nucleotides: TGCGCCAGCAGCCAAGAAGGGACTCCCCAGGGCACAGATACGCAGTATTTT.

The chain links TRBV15 to TRBJ1-1; TRBD1 aligns across 9 bases. The J segment lost 0 bases and the V segment lost 2 bases, leaving 7 bases of the junction unmatched. The CDR3 consists of 17 residues. Germline assignment: CDR1 LNHNV and CDR2 YYDKDF (reference sequence). Here the CDR3 reads CATSRTGGERMNTEAFF. CDR3 nucleotide sequence: TGTGCCACCAGCAGAACAGGGGGCGAAAGGATGAACACTGAAGCTTTCTTT.

This clonotype appeared a single time. The DNA for the CDR3 is TGCAGTGGACAGGGCGAAGACCGGGACGAGCAGTACTTC. Translation gives CSGQGEDRDEQYF. V is TRBV20-1 and J is TRBJ2-4; TRBD1 matches 7 bases. The J call is doubtful: the DNA matches TRBJ2-7 better. The CDR3 is 13 amino acids. Germline V gene lookup returns CDR1 DFQATT and CDR2 SNEGSKA (reference sequence).

The V gene is TRBV7-2, the J gene TRBJ2-1, with no clear D. The CDR3 has 20 amino acids. Trimming left V 5 bases short and J 0 bases short, with 26 bases between. Germline assignment: CDR1 SGHTA and CDR2 FQGNSA. CDR3 region: CASSADLMGGEWVSYNEQFF. The CDR3 coding sequence is TGTGCCAGCAGCGCAGACCTGATGGGCGGAGAATGGGTCTCCTACAATGAGCAGTTCTTC.

This clonotype occurred once. This chain connects TRBV6-2 or TRBV6-3 to TRBJ1-5; 9 bases line up with TRBD1. This CDR3 is 17 amino acids long. Unmatched junction bases numbered 9, after V lost 6 bases and J lost 0 bases. Per the germline V gene, CDR1 is MNHEY and CDR2 is SVGEGT. The CDR3 loop reads CASSTGTGPYSNQPQHF. The CDR3 coding sequence is TGTGCCAGCAGCACCGGGACAGGGCCTTATAGCAATCAGCCCCAGCATTTT.

V is TRBV12-3 or TRBV12-4 and J is TRBJ2-7; D ambiguous. This CDR3 has 12 residues. Trimming pared 5 bases from V and 1 base from J, leaving 6 bases between. The CDR3 DNA reads TGTGCCAGCAGTACCCGGTCCTACGAGCAGTACTTC. Translated: CASSTRSYEQYF.

This clonotype showed up just once. The V and J genes are TRBV5-1 and TRBJ2-1; 8 bases are shared with TRBD1. Germline lookup yields CDR1 SGHRS and CDR2 YFSETQ. With V trimmed by 0 bases and J by 10 bases, 12 bases remained unmatched. The CDR3 has 16 residues. CDR3 protein: CASSLDGRDRTYEQFF. The CDR3 nucleotides are TGCGCCAGCAGCTTGGACGGCCGGGACAGGACCTACGAGCAGTTCTTC.

This clonotype was seen only once. The J gene is TRBJ2-7, the V gene TRBV20-1; D unresolved. CDR1 and CDR2 from the germline V gene are DFQATT and SNEGSKA (reference sequence). V was clipped by 2 bases and J by 1 base, with 12 bases between them. The CDR3 has 14 residues. The CDR3 DNA reads TGCAGTGCTAGAAGGGTCGCGGTGTCCTACGAGCAGTACTTC. It is translated as CSARRVAVSYEQYF.

CDR3 DNA sequence: TGCGCCAGCAGCTTGGGAAGTCTTGAGATAACTGAAGCTTTCTTT. It specifies CASSLGSLEITEAFF. The chain is built from TRBV5-1 and TRBJ1-1; D not certain. The CDR3 loop spans 15 amino acids. V was trimmed by 0 bases and J by 5 bases, leaving 14 bases between them. Germline V gene data show CDR1 as SGHRS and CDR2 as YFSETQ.

The genes are TRBV27 and TRBJ2-2; 9 positions match TRBD1. Germline V gene sequence: CDR1 MNHEY, CDR2 SMNVEV (reference sequence). The V segment lost 5 bases and the J segment 4 bases; nucleotides outside the gene matches: 8. There are 16 residues in the CDR3. This CDR3 is CASSVTGGAGTGELFF. In DNA, the CDR3 is TGTGCCAGCAGTGTCACAGGGGGCGCTGGCACCGGGGAGCTGTTTTTT.

In this sample, this clonotype turned up once. The rearrangement links TRBV4-1 to TRBJ2-7; 9 bases align to TRBD2. With 2 bases clipped from V and 2 bases from J, the junction kept 16 bases outside the gene matches. Germline V gives CDR1 MGHRA, CDR2 YSYEKL. The CDR3 covers 19 residues. Here the CDR3 DNA reads TGCGCCAGCAGCCAAATAGCGGGAGAAGGAATCAAGAGCCCCTACGAGCAGTACTTC. It encodes CASSQIAGEGIKSPYEQYF.

This clonotype was detected only a few times. The chain uses TRBV6-6 and TRBJ2-7; TRBD1 is a possible D gene (8 bases). The CDR3 totals 13 residues. V was shortened by 11 bases and J by 7 bases, with 21 bases between the two germline ends. Germline CDR1 reads MNHNY; CDR2 reads SVGAGI (reference sequence). The CDR3 loop reads CASRGDRIWEQYF. The CDR3 coding sequence is TGTGCCTCACGGGGGGACAGGATTTGGGAGCAGTACTTC.